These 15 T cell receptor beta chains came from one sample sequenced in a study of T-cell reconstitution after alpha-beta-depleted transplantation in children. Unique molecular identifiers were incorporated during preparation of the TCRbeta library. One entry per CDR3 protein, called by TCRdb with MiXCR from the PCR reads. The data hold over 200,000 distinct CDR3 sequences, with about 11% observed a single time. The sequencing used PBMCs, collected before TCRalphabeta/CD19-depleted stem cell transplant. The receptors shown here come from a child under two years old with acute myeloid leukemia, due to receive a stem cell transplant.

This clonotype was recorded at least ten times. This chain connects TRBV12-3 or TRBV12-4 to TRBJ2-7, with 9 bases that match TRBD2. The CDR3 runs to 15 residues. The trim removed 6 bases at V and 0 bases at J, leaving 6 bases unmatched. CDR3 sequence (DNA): TGTGCCAGCAGCATTAGCGGGAGACTCTCCTACGAGCAGTACTTC. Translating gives CASSISGRLSYEQYF.

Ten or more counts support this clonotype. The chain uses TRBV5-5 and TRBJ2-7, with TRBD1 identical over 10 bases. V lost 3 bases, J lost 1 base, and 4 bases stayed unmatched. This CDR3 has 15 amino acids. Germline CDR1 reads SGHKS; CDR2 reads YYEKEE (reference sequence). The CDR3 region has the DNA TGTGCCAGCAGCTATGGACAGGGGGTTTCCTACGAGCAGTACTTC. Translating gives CASSYGQGVSYEQYF.

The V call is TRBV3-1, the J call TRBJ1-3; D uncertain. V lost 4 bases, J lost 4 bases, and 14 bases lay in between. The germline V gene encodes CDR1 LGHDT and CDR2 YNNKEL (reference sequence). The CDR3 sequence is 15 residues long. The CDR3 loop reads CASSLQMTAGNTIYF. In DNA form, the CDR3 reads TGTGCCAGCAGCCTTCAAATGACTGCCGGAAACACCATATATTTT. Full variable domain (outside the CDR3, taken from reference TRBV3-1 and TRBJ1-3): DTAVSQTPKYLVTQMGNDKSIKCEQNLGHDTMYWYKQDSKKFLKIMFSYNNKELIINETVPNRFSPKSPDKAHLNLHINSLELGDSAVYFCASSLQMTAGNTIYFGEGSWLTVV.

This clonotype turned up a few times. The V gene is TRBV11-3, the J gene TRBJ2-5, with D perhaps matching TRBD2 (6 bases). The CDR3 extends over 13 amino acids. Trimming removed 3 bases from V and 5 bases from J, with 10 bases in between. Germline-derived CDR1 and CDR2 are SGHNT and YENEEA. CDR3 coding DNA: TGTGCCAGCAGCTTCCCGGGAGATGAGACCCAGTACTTC. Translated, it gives CASSFPGDETQYF. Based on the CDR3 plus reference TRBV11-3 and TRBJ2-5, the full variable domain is EAGVVQSPRYKIIEKKQPVAFWCNPISGHNTLYWYLQNLGQGPELLIRYENEEAVDDSQLPKDRFSAERLKGVDSTLKIQPAELGDSAVYLCASSFPGDETQYFGPGTRLLVL.

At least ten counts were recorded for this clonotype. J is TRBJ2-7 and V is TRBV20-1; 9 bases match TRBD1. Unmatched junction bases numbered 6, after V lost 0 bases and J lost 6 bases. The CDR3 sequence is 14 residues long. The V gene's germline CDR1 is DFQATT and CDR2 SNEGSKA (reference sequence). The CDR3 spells CSARDVQGAVEQYF. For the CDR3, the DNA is TGCAGTGCTAGAGATGTACAGGGGGCGGTCGAGCAGTACTTC.

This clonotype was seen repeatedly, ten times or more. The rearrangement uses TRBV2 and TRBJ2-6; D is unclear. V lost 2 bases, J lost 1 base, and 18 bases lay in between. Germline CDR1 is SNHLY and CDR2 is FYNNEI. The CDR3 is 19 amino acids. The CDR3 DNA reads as TGTGCCAGCAGTGAATGGTTATTACTTCCGAGGTCTGGGGCCAACGTCCTGACTTTC. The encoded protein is CASSEWLLLPRSGANVLTF. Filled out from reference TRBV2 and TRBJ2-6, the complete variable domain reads EPEVTQTPSHQVTQMGQEVILRCVPISNHLYFYWYRQILGQKVEFLVSFYNNEISEKSEIFDDQFSVERPDGSNFTLKIRSTKLEDSAMYFCASSEWLLLPRSGANVLTFGAGSRLTVL.

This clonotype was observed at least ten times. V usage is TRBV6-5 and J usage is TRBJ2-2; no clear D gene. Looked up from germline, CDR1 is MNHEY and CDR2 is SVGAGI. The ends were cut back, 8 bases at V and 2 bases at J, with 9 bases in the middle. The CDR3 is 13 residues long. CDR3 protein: CASRDPNTGELFF. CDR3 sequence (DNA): TGTGCCAGCCGCGACCCAAACACCGGGGAGCTGTTTTTT.

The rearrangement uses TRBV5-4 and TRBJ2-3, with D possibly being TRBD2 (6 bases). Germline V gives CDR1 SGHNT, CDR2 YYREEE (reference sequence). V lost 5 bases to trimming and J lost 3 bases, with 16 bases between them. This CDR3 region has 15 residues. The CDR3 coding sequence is TGTGCCAGCAGTCCTTTTGTGGGGGGAACAGATACGCAGTATTTT. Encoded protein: CASSPFVGGTDTQYF.

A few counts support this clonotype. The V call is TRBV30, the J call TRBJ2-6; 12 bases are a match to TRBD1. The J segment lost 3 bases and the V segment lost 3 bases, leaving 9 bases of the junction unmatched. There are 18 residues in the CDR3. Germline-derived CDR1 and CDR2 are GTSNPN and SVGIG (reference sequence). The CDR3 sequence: CAWRLPGTGGLGANVLTF. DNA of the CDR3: TGTGCCTGGAGGTTACCTGGGACAGGGGGCCTTGGGGCCAACGTCCTGACTTTC.

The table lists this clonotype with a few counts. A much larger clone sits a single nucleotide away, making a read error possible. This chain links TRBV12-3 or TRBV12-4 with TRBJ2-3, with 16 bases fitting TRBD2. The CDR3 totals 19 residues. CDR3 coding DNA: TGTGCCTGCAGTTTAGGCCCGGGACTAGCGGGAGGGAAGACAGATACGCAGTATTTT. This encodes CACSLGPGLAGGKTDTQYF.

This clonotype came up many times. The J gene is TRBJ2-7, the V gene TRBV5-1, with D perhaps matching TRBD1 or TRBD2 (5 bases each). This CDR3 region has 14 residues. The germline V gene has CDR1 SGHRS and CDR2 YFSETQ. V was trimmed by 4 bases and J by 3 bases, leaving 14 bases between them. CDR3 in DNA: TGCGCCAGCAGCCCCTTCCAGGGAGACTACGAGCAGTACTTC. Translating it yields CASSPFQGDYEQYF.

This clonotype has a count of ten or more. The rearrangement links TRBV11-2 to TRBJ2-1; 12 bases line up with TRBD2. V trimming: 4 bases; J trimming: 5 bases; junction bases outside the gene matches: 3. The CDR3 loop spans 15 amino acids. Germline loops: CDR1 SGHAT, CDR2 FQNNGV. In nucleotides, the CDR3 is TGTGCCAGCAGCTCTCGGACTAGCGGGAACAATGAGCAGTTCTTC. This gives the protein CASSSRTSGNNEQFF.

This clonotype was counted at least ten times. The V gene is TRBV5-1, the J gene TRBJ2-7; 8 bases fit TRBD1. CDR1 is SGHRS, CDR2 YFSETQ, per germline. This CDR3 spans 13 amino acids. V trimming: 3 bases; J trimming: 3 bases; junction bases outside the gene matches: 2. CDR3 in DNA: TGCGCCAGCAGCTCGGACAGGGTCTACGAGCAGTACTTC. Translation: CASSSDRVYEQYF.

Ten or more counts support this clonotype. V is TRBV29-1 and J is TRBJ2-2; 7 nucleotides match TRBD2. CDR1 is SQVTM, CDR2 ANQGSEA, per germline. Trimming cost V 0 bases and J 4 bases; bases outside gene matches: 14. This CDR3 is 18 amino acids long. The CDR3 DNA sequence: TGCAGCGTTGAAGACCCCTCCTTGGGGGGGTTAAGCACCGGGGAGCTGTTTTTT. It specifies CSVEDPSLGGLSTGELFF.

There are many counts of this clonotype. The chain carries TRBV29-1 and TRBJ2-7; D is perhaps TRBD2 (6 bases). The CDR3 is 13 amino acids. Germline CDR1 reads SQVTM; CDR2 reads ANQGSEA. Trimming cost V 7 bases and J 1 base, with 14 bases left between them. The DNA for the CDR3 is TGCAGCGGGAGAGTAGCGGCTTCCTACGAGCAGTACTTC. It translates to CSGRVAASYEQYF.